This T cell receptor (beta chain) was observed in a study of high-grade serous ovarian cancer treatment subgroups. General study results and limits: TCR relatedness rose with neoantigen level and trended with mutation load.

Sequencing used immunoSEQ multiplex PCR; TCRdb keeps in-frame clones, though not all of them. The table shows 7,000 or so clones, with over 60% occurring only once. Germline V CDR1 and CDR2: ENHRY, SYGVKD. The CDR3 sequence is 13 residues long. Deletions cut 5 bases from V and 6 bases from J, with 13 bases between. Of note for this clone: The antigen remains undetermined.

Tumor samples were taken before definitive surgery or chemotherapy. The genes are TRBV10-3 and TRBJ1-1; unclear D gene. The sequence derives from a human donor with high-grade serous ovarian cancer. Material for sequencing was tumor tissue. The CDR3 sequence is CAISSLLRAEAFF. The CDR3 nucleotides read TGTGCCATCAGTTCGCTGCTACGAGCTGAAGCTTTCTTT.